What follows are 24 T cell receptor beta chains derived from one specimen sequenced in a study of cytomegalovirus exposure and HLA in healthy donors. The PCR contained 60 Vbeta and 13 Jbeta primers. The method was immunoSEQ multiplex PCR; TCRdb's version includes in-frame clones alone and lacks a portion of them. This table holds some 120,000 clones, about 80% found once. The sequenced sample was PBMCs. These receptors came from a man aged 25 to 40 in good health and CMV-seropositive.

This clone showed up just once. The chain recombines TRBV29-1 with TRBJ2-4, with D possibly being TRBD1 (5 bases). Between the trimmed V and J ends, which lost 4 bases and 6 bases, there was a span of 10 bases. Germline values: CDR1 SQVTM, CDR2 ANQGSEA. The CDR3 covers 12 residues. The CDR3 bases are TGCAGCGTTGTGTGGGGCATAAACATTCAGTACTTC. Protein product: CSVVWGINIQYF.

The chain has TRBV19 and TRBJ2-3, with 7 bases aligning to TRBD2. This CDR3 comprises 14 residues. The germline CDR1 and CDR2 sequences are LNHDA and SQIVND (reference sequence). V dropped 3 bases and J dropped 3; count of bases not matched to a gene: 3. The CDR3 region has the DNA TGTGCCAGTAGTATTTTGGGGGGGACAGATACGCAGTATTTT. The encoded protein is CASSILGGTDTQYF.

This clone was observed a handful of times. V and J are TRBV18 and TRBJ1-2; possibly TRBD1 for D (5 bases). This CDR3 is 16 amino acids long. Germline CDR1 reads KGHSH; CDR2 reads LQKENI. V shed 0 bases and J shed 4 bases, with 15 bases lying between them. The DNA of the CDR3 is TGTGCCAGCTCACCACCATCAGGGCGAGGTAGCTATGGCTACACCTTC. Translated, it gives CASSPPSGRGSYGYTF. The full variable domain, with the rest looked up from reference TRBV18 and TRBJ1-2, is NAGVMQNPRHLVRRRGQEARLRCSPMKGHSHVYWYRQLPEEGLKFMVYLQKENIIDESGMPKERFSAEFPKEGPSILRIQQVVRGDSAAYFCASSPPSGRGSYGYTFGSGTRLTVV.

The V and J genes are TRBV25-1 and TRBJ1-1; 7 bases line up with TRBD1. This CDR3 comprises 15 residues. The germline gives CDR1 MGHDK, CDR2 SYGVNS. Trimming cost V 1 base and J 1 base; bases outside gene matches: 3. The CDR3 DNA follows: TGTGCCAGCAGTGAATGGGGGACAGCGAACACTGAAGCTTTCTTT. Encoded protein: CASSEWGTANTEAFF.

The chain is built from TRBV19 and TRBJ1-4; D call uncertain. From germline, CDR1 is LNHDA and CDR2 SQIVND (reference sequence). V shed 6 bases and J shed 0 bases, with 11 bases lying between them. This CDR3 comprises 15 residues. The chain's CDR3 is CASRRSLATNEKLFF. The DNA for the CDR3 is TGTGCCAGTAGGCGATCCCTTGCAACTAATGAAAAACTGTTTTTT.

The V and J genes are TRBV19 and TRBJ2-7, with 9 bases identical to TRBD2. Trimming cost V 4 bases and J 3 bases; bases outside gene matches: 7. The germline V gene has CDR1 LNHDA and CDR2 SQIVND (reference sequence). The CDR3 covers 15 residues. This chain's CDR3 is CASSTAVAGDYEQYF. CDR3 bases: TGTGCCAGTAGTACCGCAGTAGCGGGAGACTACGAGCAGTACTTC.

The rearrangement links TRBV29-1 to TRBJ2-3; TRBD1 matches 8 bases. Germline trimming cut 7 bases from V and 5 bases from J; bases unmatched to any gene: 11. From germline, CDR1 is SQVTM and CDR2 ANQGSEA. The CDR3 sequence is 14 residues long. The CDR3 region has the DNA TGCAGCGGTATAAAGACAGGGGAAGGAGATACGCAGTATTTT. Protein: CSGIKTGEGDTQYF.

This CDR3 reads CASSFQGGLFTDTQYF. CDR3 nucleotides: TGTGCCAGCAGCTTTCAGGGGGGTCTGTTCACAGATACGCAGTATTTT. The chain combines TRBV11-2 with TRBJ2-3; TRBD1 is a possible D gene (7 bases). Trimming pared 3 bases from V and 2 bases from J, leaving 15 bases between. CDR1 and CDR2 (germline): SGHAT, FQNNGV. This CDR3 is 16 amino acids long. The full variable domain, completed using reference TRBV11-2 and TRBJ2-3, is EAGVAQSPRYKIIEKRQSVAFWCNPISGHATLYWYQQILGQGPKLLIQFQNNGVVDDSQLPKDRFSAERLKGVDSTLKIQPAKLEDSAVYLCASSFQGGLFTDTQYFGPGTRLTVL.

This rearrangement joins TRBV5-6 to TRBJ1-2, with unresolved D. CDR3 length equals 12 residues. With 0 bases removed from V and 5 bases from J, the gap between germline ends came to 5 bases. CDR1 and CDR2 (germline): SGHDT, YYEEEE. CDR3 residues: CASSLAEYGYTF. The CDR3 region has the DNA TGTGCCAGCAGCTTGGCGGAGTATGGCTACACCTTC.

The chain combines TRBV18 with TRBJ1-4; 7 nucleotides match TRBD1. The J segment lost 8 bases and the V segment lost 5 bases, leaving 8 bases of the junction unmatched. Germline CDR1 reads KGHSH; CDR2 reads LQKENI. The CDR3 runs 14 residues. The CDR3: CASSSQGVGEKLFF. The CDR3 DNA sequence: TGTGCCAGCTCATCTCAGGGGGTAGGCGAAAAACTGTTTTTT.

V and J are TRBV5-1 and TRBJ1-5; D remains ambiguous. Germline CDR1 and CDR2: SGHRS and YFSETQ. This CDR3 contains 13 residues. The germline V and J ends were trimmed by 1 base and 10 bases, with 12 bases remaining between them. The CDR3 is CASSLREGLPQHF. The DNA for the CDR3 is TGCGCCAGCAGCTTGCGGGAGGGTCTCCCCCAGCATTTT.

This clone was seen only once. The chain has TRBV7-2 and TRBJ2-2, with TRBD2 matching 11 bases. This CDR3 region has 17 residues. Germline V gives CDR1 SGHTA, CDR2 FQGNSA. Trimming cost V 6 bases and J 0 bases; bases outside gene matches: 6. The CDR3 here is CASRRLAGTSNTGELFF. The CDR3 DNA reads as TGTGCCAGCAGACGACTAGCGGGGACTTCGAACACCGGGGAGCTGTTTTTT. The whole variable domain, remainder taken from reference TRBV7-2 and TRBJ2-2, is GAGVSQSPSNKVTEKGKDVELRCDPISGHTALYWYRQSLGQGLEFLIYFQGNSAPDKSGLPSDRFSAERTGGSVSTLTIQRTQQEDSAVYLCASRRLAGTSNTGELFFGEGSRLTVL.

V gene TRBV7-6 combines with J gene TRBJ2-1, with a weak D call TRBD1 (6 bases). V gave up 2 bases and J gave up 4 bases, with 12 bases separating them. The germline CDR1 and CDR2 sequences are SGHVS and FNYEAQ. There are 15 residues in the CDR3. CDR3 residues: CASSLSQGKYNEQFF. The CDR3 region has the DNA TGTGCCAGCAGCTTATCACAGGGAAAATACAATGAGCAGTTCTTC.

The V and J genes are TRBV28 and TRBJ1-6; D ambiguous. Trimming took off 7 bases at V and 12 bases at J, with 13 bases between the two ends. The CDR3 has 12 amino acids. Germline values: CDR1 MDHEN, CDR2 SYDVKM. The CDR3 protein is CASTPPRGPLHF. In DNA, the CDR3 is TGTGCCAGCACCCCGCCGCGGGGACCCCTCCACTTT.

V gene TRBV5-6 combines with J gene TRBJ2-3, with 7 bases aligning to TRBD1. The CDR3 contains 16 residues. V shed 4 bases, J shed 0 bases, and the junction held 8 bases outside the gene matches. The germline V gene has CDR1 SGHDT and CDR2 YYEEEE. The CDR3, as DNA: TGTGCCAGCAGCGGAACTGACAGGGCTAGCACAGATACGCAGTATTTT. Translation: CASSGTDRASTDTQYF.

The chain recombines TRBV15 with TRBJ2-3; D is unresolved. The V end was cut by 5 bases, the J end by 1 base, with 7 bases between. This CDR3 region has 13 residues. CDR1 LNHNV and CDR2 YYDKDF come from the germline V gene (reference sequence). The CDR3 nucleotides read TGTGCCACCAGCTATGAGGGCACAGATACGCAGTATTTT. It codes for CATSYEGTDTQYF.

The rearrangement joins TRBV18 to TRBJ2-4, with D possibly being TRBD1 (5 bases). The length of the CDR3 is 14 residues. Trimming removed 3 bases at V and 0 bases at J, with 6 bases between. The germline CDR1 and CDR2 sequences are KGHSH and LQKENI. The CDR3 DNA follows: TGTGCCAGCTCACCGACAGTAGCCAAAAACATTCAGTACTTC. Amino acid sequence: CASSPTVAKNIQYF.

As DNA, the CDR3 is TGTGCCAGCAGCTCCCGAATAATAGCGGGGGCGAACACCGGGGAGCTGTTTTTT. Its protein product is CASSSRIIAGANTGELFF. The chain has TRBV7-2 and TRBJ2-2; 9 nucleotides align to TRBD2. Germline V gene lookup returns CDR1 SGHTA and CDR2 FQGNSA. Trimming at V came to 4 bases and at J to 0 bases, leaving 9 bases not matched to a gene. This CDR3 region has 18 residues.

The chain couples TRBV9 to TRBJ2-2, with 7 nucleotides matching TRBD2. V lost 0 bases, J lost 6 bases, and 2 bases stayed unmatched. Germline V gene lookup returns CDR1 SGDLS and CDR2 YYNGEE. CDR3 length: 14 amino acids. CDR3 region: CASSVVAGAGELFF. CDR3 DNA: TGTGCCAGCAGCGTAGTTGCGGGGGCCGGGGAGCTGTTTTTT.

The V and J genes are TRBV5-5 and TRBJ1-1; D possibly corresponds to TRBD1 (6 bases). CDR3 size: 14 residues. Trimming took off 2 bases at V and 2 bases at J, with 10 bases between the two ends. CDR1 SGHKS and CDR2 YYEKEE come from the germline V gene (reference sequence). The CDR3 reads CASSLDRLNTEAFF. The CDR3 bases are TGTGCCAGCAGCTTAGACAGGCTCAACACTGAAGCTTTCTTT.

The DNA for the CDR3 is TGTGCCATCAGAGGGGACAGGGGGGAAGAGACCCAGTACTTC. As protein: CAIRGDRGEETQYF. The V and J genes are TRBV10-3 and TRBJ2-5; 11 nucleotides line up with TRBD1. J gave up 3 bases and V 6 bases, and 3 bases lay outside the gene matches. This CDR3 region has 14 residues. The germline V gene encodes CDR1 ENHRY and CDR2 SYGVKD.

This chain uses TRBV7-2 with TRBJ2-7; 14 bases agree with TRBD2. CDR3 size: 15 residues. V shed 3 bases, J shed 3 bases, and the junction held 1 base outside the gene matches. In germline, CDR1 is SGHTA, CDR2 FQGNSA. CDR3 coding DNA: TGTGCCAGCAGCTTTGGACTAGCGGGAGGCTACGAGCAGTACTTC. Translating it yields CASSFGLAGGYEQYF.

The chain links TRBV2 to TRBJ2-7; 8 bases are a match to TRBD2. Germline loops: CDR1 SNHLY, CDR2 FYNNEI. Trimming at V came to 4 bases and at J to 6 bases, leaving 11 bases not matched to a gene. CDR3 length: 15 residues. The CDR3 DNA reads as TGTGCCAGCAGTGGTGGAGCGGGAGAATCCCGCGAGCAGTACTTC. It is translated as CASSGGAGESREQYF.

The chain recombines TRBV15 with TRBJ2-5, with TRBD1 as a possible D gene (5 bases). The better agreement between TRBJ2-7 and the DNA end casts doubt on the J call. This CDR3 comprises 11 residues. Germline V gene sequence: CDR1 LNHNV, CDR2 YYDKDF (reference sequence). The CDR3 reads CATGQGYEQYF. CDR3 sequence (DNA): TGTGCCACCGGCCAGGGTTACGAGCAGTACTTC.